This T cell receptor beta chain was identified in a study of T cell responses to AZD1222 COVID-19 vaccine. Broader study findings: The donors showed a predominance of white British ancestry and of females, with possible underestimation of clonal diversity. CD4 TCRs linked to vaccination spanned spike, dominating at 160-218 and 743-854. Compared with day 0, the breadth and depth of the Spike-specific TCR repertoire rose significantly after two doses of AZD1222.

The assay was immunoSEQ multiplex PCR, and TCRdb's table has in-frame clones only and misses some. The top ten clones hold about 4.3% of a sample with 100,000 to 150,000 clones, around 85% of them seen once. The CDR3 runs to 13 residues. Looked up from germline, CDR1 is ENHRY and CDR2 is SYGVKD. J lost 5 bases, V lost 11 bases, and 9 bases had no gene match. As regards this clone: The antigen remains undetermined.

Second-dose timings of about 4 or about 12 weeks were pooled. The V and J genes are TRBV10-3 and TRBJ2-1; 7 bases match TRBD1. The sequence was collected from an adult who received the AZD1222 COVID-19 vaccine. The material was peripheral blood, obtained 28 days after the second AZD1222 dose. In nucleotides, the CDR3 is TGTGCCGCCTCCCGGGACAGCAACAATGAGCAGTTCTTC. This codes for CAASRDSNNEQFF.